This T cell receptor (beta chain) was retrieved from a study of OX40 agonist ivuxolimab in advanced cancers. For the wider study: The costimulatory receptor OX40 (CD134) was targeted by ivuxolimab, a fully human IgG2 agonistic monoclonal antibody. Intravenous ivuxolimab was administered to patients every 2 weeks at six dose levels: 0.01, 0.1, 0.3, 1.5, 3 and 10 mg/kg. Among the approximately 54 dose-escalation patients, approximately 20 had hepatocellular carcinoma, roughly 15 melanoma, 9 renal cell carcinoma and 9 head and neck cancer. The dose-escalation cohort was roughly 83% male with a mean age of approximately 59 years, ranging from 23 to 79. Patients were allowed to have had prior anti-PD-1, anti-PD-L1 or anti-CTLA-4 therapy, and about 40% of the dose-escalation patients had been treated with checkpoint inhibitors. Partial responses occurred in three dose-escalation patients: two with cutaneous melanoma and one with hepatocellular carcinoma. Peripheral TCRbeta sequencing was intended to test whether TCR sequence diversity was altered and clonal T-cell expansion was caused by ivuxolimab. The paper covers the monotherapy dose-escalation part of the phase I ivuxolimab trial, which included N ≈ 57 patients. What the authors observed across the whole study: On average, CD8+ T cells showed more expanded clones than CD4+ T cells after ivuxolimab. Partial responders in the 0.1-3.0 mg/kg groups had among the lowest normalized peripheral clonal expansion, especially among CD8+ T cells. At doses of 0.1 to 3.0 mg/kg, clonal expansion of both CD4+ and CD8+ blood T cells was observed from baseline to week 6. Antigen specificity was not determined for the clonally expanded peripheral T cells. Low levels of normalized T-cell clonal expansion were also seen in some nonresponding patients.

To sequence the TCRbeta CDR3 region, genomic DNA was isolated from the sorted cells. The immunoSEQ Assay was used for sequencing of TCRbeta CDR3 regions. TCRdb limited this immuneACCESS table to in-frame rearrangements with V and J called. A share of clones is missing; checked studies link under half to unresolved V genes, and the rest is unexplained. Recorded for this sample are around 35,000 clones; 65% to 85% of them occurred a single time. The top ten clonotypes cover approximately 10% of the sample. Of note for this clone: There is no known antigen for this receptor. Per-nucleotide qualities are absent, and no much larger clonotype sits a single base away.

Reading the germline V gene gives CDR1 MGHRA and CDR2 YSYEKL. V drops 0 bases and J drops 1 base, leaving 7 bases in between. From cysteine to phenylalanine, the CDR3 is 15 amino acids long. The sequence is cut down to CDR3 DNA, 45 bases in frame from base 1. The trial excluded patients who had a history of autoimmune disease or were on systemic immunosuppression. Peripheral blood for TCR sequencing was drawn from every dose cohort at baseline, at cycle 4 day 1 and at cycle 7 day 1. Samples were obtained from an open-label, multicenter, first-in-human phase I dose-escalation trial of ivuxolimab. Adults with locally advanced or metastatic head and neck squamous cell, hepatocellular, melanoma or renal cell carcinoma were enrolled in the trial. Before TCR sequencing, CD4+ T cells and CD8+ T cells were sorted from peripheral blood as separate populations.

This receptor was identified in an adult with an advanced solid tumor such as melanoma, head and neck, liver or kidney cancer. The sequence links TRBV4-1 to TRBJ2-1, with a weak D call of TRBD1 (6 bases match). The sequencing used CD4+ or CD8+ T cells sorted from blood, collected in a trial of the OX40 agonist ivuxolimab. Here is the DNA: TGCGCCAGCAGCCAAGACAGGGGTTCCTACAATGAGCAGTTCTTC. The resulting protein is CASSQDRGSYNEQFF.